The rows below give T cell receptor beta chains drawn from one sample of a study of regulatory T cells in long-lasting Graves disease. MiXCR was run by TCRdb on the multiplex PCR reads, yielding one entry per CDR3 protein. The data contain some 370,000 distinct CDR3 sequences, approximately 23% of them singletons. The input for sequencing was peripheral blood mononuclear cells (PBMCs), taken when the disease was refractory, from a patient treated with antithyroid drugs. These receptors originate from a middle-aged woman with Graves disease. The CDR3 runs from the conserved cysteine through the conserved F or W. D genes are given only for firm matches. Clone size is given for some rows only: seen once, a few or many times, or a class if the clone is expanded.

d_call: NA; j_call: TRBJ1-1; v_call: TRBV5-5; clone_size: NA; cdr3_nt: TGTACCAGCAGCTTGACTATAGTGGGTGAAGCTTTCTTT; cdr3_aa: CTSSLTIVGEAFF
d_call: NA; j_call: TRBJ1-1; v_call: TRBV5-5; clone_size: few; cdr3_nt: TGTGCCAGCAGCTTCGATGGGGGTGCTGAAGCTTTCTTT; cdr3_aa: CASSFDGGAEAFF
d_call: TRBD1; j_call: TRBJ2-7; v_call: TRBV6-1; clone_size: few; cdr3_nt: TGTGCCAGCAGGCGCGTAGGGGGCTCTAGAAGCTCCTACGAGCAGTACTTC; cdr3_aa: CASRRVGGSRSSYEQYF
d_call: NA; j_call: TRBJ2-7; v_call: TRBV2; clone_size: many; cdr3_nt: TGTGCCAGCATTTGGCTCAGAGATCAGGACGAGCAGTACTTC; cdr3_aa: CASIWLRDQDEQYF
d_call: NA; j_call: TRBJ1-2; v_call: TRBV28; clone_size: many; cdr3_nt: TGTGCCAGCAGTGCCACAGGTCTTGGCTACACCTTC; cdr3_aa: CASSATGLGYTF
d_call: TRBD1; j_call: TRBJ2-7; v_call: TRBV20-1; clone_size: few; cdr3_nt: TGCAGTGCTGGAGACAGGGGTTATACCTACGAGCAGTACTTC; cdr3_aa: CSAGDRGYTYEQYF
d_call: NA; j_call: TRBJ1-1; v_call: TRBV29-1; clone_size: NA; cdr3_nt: TGCAGCGTTGCGCTTTGGGACACTGAAGCTTTCTTT; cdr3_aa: CSVALWDTEAFF
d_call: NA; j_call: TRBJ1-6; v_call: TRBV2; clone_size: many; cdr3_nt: TGTGCCAGCAAGATAAAGGGATCCCTCCACTTT; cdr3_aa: CASKIKGSLHF
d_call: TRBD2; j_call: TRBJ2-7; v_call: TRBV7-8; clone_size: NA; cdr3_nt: TGTGCCAGCAGCGCCTTGGGACTAGCGGGAACCCACGAGCAGTACTTC; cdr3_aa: CASSALGLAGTHEQYF
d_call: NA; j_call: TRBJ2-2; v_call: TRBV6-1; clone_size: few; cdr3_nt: TGTGCCAGCAGTAAACAGGGAGAGCGGACCACCGGGGAGCTGTTTTTT; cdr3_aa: CASSKQGERTTGELFF
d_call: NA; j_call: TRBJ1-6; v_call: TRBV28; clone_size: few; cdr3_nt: TGTGCCAGCATTATGGCAGGGACTCTCAGCTCCTATAATTCACCCCTCCACTTT; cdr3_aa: CASIMAGTLSSYNSPLHF
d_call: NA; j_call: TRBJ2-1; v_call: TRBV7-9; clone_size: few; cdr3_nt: TGTGCCAGCAGCAATTCAGTGGATGAGCAGTTCTTC; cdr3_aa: CASSNSVDEQFF
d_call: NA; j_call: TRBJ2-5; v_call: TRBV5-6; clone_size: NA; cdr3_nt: TGTGCCAGCAGCCGTATTCAAGAGACCCAGTACTTC; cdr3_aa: CASSRIQETQYF
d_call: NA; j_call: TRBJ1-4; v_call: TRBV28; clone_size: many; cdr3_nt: TGTGCCAGCAGTTTTAGTGGGGCCAGTGAAAAACTGTTTTTT; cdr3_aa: CASSFSGASEKLFF
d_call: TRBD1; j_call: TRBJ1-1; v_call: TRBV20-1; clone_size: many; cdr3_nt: TGCAGTGCCCCGTCGCTCGGCAAGACAGGGTACACTGAAGCTTTCTTT; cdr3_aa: CSAPSLGKTGYTEAFF
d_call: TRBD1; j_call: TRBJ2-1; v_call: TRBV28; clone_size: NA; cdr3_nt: TGTGCCAGCAGTTTTCTCGGGACAGGGAAACAACGGGAGTTCTTC; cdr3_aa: CASSFLGTGKQREFF
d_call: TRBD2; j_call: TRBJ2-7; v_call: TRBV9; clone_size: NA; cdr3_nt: TGTGCCAGCAGCGTTGGTTTAGCGGGAGTATCCTACGAGCAGTACTTC; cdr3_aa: CASSVGLAGVSYEQYF
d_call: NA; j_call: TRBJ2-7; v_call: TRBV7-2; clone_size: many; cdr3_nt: TGTGCCAGCAGCCAAGCCCCGGGGTTCCTCTACGAGCAGTACTTC; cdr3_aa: CASSQAPGFLYEQYF
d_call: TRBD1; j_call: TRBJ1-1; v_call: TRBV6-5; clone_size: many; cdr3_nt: TGTGCCAGCAGTTATCCTCACAGGGGGCTGAACACTGAAGCTTTCTTT; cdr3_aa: CASSYPHRGLNTEAFF
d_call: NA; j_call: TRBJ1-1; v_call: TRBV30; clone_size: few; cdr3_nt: TGTGCCTGGACATTCCGGGCTCACCGGCTCACTGAAGCTTTCTTT; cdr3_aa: CAWTFRAHRLTEAFF
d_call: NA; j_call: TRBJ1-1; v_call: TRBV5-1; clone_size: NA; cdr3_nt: TGTGCCAGCAGCCGCAATATAGGAGGGACTGAAGCTTTCTTT; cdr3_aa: CASSRNIGGTEAFF
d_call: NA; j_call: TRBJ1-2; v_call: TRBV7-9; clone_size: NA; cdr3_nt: TGTGCCAGCAGCTTAGAGAGTCGGCAGATCTCCTTC; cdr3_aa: CASSLESRQISF
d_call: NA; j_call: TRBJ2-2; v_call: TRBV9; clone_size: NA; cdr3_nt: TGTGCCAGCAGCGTAGCTCGGGATGACACCGGGGAGCTGTTTTTT; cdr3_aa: CASSVARDDTGELFF
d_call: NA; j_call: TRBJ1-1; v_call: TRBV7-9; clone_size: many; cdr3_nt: TGTGCCAGCAGCTTAGCTGATACAGGGAGGACTGAAGCTTTCTTT; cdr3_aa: CASSLADTGRTEAFF
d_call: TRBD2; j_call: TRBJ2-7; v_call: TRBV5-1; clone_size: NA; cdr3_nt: TGCGCCAGCAGCGAGCCCCCGGGGACTAGCGAGACCTACGAGCAGTACTTC; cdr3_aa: CASSEPPGTSETYEQYF
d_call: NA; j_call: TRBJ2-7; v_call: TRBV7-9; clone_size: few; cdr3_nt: TGTGCCAGCAGCTTCCCCCAGGGTTTCAACGAGCAGTACTTC; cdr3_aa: CASSFPQGFNEQYF
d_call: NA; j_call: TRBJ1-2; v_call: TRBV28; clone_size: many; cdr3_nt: TGTGCCAGCAGTTCCGGCAGGGTAGATTATGGCTACACCTTC; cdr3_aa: CASSSGRVDYGYTF
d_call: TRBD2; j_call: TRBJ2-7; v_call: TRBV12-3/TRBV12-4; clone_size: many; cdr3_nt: TGTGCCAGCAGTCGGGGGGAGGGCCGACCCTACGAGCAGTACTTC; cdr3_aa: CASSRGEGRPYEQYF
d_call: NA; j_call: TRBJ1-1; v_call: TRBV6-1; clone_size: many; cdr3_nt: TGTGCCAGCAGTCCGAATGGCGGGAACACTGAAGCTTTCTTT; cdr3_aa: CASSPNGGNTEAFF
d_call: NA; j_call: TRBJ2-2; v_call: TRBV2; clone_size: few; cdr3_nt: TGTGCCAGCAGGACAGTAAACACCGGGGAGCTGTTTTTT; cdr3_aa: CASRTVNTGELFF
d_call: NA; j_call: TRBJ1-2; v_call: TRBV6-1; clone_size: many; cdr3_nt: TGTGCCAGCAGTCCCGGAAGAGGGTATGGCTACACCTTC; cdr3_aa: CASSPGRGYGYTF
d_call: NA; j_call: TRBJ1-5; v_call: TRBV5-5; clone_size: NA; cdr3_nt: TGTGCCAGCAGCTTGGGTGTGGGAACCCTGGCTTCGGGCAATCAGCCCCAGCATTTT; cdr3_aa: CASSLGVGTLASGNQPQHF
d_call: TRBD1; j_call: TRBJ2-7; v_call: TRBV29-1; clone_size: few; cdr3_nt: TGCAGCGTGGAAACCCCAGGACAGGGCTACGAGCAGTACTTC; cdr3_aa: CSVETPGQGYEQYF
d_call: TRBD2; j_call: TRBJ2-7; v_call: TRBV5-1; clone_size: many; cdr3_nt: TGCGCCAGCAGCTTGTTTCTAGCGGGGTACTACGAGCAGTACTTC; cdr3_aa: CASSLFLAGYYEQYF
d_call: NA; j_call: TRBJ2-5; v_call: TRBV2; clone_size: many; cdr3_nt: TGTGCCAGCAGTGAAGAGGGGTGGGAGACCCAGTACTTC; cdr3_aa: CASSEEGWETQYF
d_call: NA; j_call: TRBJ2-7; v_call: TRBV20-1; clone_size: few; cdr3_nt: TGCAGTGCTAGACCCTCCAGCTGGGAGCAGTACTTC; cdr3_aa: CSARPSSWEQYF
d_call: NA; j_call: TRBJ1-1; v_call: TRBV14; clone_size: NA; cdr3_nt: TGTGCCAGCAGCCAGCAGCGAAACACTGAAGCTTTCTTT; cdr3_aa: CASSQQRNTEAFF
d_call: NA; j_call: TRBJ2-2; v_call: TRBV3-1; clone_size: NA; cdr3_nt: TGTGCCAGCAGCCAAGTGCTAGGGGAATTGGAGCTGTTTTTT; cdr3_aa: CASSQVLGELELFF
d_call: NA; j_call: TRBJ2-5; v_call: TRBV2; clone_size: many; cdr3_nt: TGTGCCAACAGCCGCGAGGGGGTTGGAGAAGAGACCCAGTACTTC; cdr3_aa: CANSREGVGEETQYF
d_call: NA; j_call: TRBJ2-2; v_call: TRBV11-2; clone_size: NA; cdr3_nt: TGTGCCAGCAGCTCCTGGCCGATCCCCGGGGAGCTGTTTTTT; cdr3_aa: CASSSWPIPGELFF
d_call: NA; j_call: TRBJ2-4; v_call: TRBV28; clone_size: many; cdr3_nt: TGTGCCAGCAGCCTAGCCAAAAACATTCAGTACTTC; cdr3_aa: CASSLAKNIQYF
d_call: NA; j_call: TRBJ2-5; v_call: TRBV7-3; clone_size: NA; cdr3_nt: TGTGCCAGCAGCTTACGACGAATCCAAGAGACCCAGTACTTC; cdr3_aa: CASSLRRIQETQYF
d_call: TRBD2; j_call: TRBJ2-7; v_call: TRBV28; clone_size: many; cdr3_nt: TGTGCCAGCACTATGGGGAGGGGACTAGGGTACGAGCAGTACTTC; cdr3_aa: CASTMGRGLGYEQYF
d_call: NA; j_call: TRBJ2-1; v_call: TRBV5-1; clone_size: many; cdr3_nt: TGCGCCAGCAGCCGAGGGGTTTCAGGCTACAATGAGCAGTTCTTC; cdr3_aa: CASSRGVSGYNEQFF
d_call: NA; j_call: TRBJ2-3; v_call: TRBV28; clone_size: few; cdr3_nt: TGTGCCAGCGGGGGTAGCACAGATACGCAGTATTTT; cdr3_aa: CASGGSTDTQYF
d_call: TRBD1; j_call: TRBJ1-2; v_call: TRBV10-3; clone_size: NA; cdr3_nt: TGTGCCATCAGTGATATATTGTCGGGACAGGGCCTCTATGGCTACACCTTC; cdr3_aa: CAISDILSGQGLYGYTF